A single sample is the source of the 10 T cell receptor beta chains below, sequenced in a study of blood T cells in healthy people across ages. Then a second PCR, running roughly 7 to 11 cycles, was carried out with a sample-barcoded 5' primer and a J-beta primer mix. One entry per CDR3 protein, called by TCRdb with MiXCR from the 5' RACE reads. The sample contains approximately 320,000 distinct CDR3 sequences, 25% to 30% of which appear only once. Sequenced sample: blood. Receptor source: a woman between 65 and 79 years old in good health.

This clonotype has a handful of counts. CDR3 nucleotide sequence: TGTGCCAGCAGTGATTGGGGAGCCAACGTCCTGACTTTC. The encoded protein is CASSDWGANVLTF. The chain uses TRBV6-1 and TRBJ2-6; D ambiguous. The germline V gene encodes CDR1 MNHNS and CDR2 SASEGT. The V end was cut by 3 bases, the J end by 7 bases, with 7 bases between. The CDR3 is made up of 13 amino acids.

CDR3 bases: TGTGCCAGCACCAGAAGTTTACGGACAGGGACCTTCAATGAGCAGTTCTTC. The encoded protein is CASTRSLRTGTFNEQFF. The chain links TRBV28 to TRBJ2-1; 8 nucleotides align to TRBD1. Losses at the gene ends were 7 bases for V and 6 bases for J; bases not matched to a gene: 17. Per germline, CDR1 MDHEN and CDR2 SYDVKM. The CDR3 extends over 17 amino acids.

The rearrangement links TRBV11-2 to TRBJ1-1; maybe TRBD1 (6 bases). Germline CDR1 SGHAT, CDR2 FQNNGV. The CDR3 extends over 15 amino acids. Between the trimmed V and J ends, which lost 2 bases and 3 bases, there was a span of 13 bases. In nucleotides, the CDR3 is TGTGCCAGCAGCTTACGCGACAGGCTGGACACTGAAGCTTTCTTT. Its translation is CASSLRDRLDTEAFF.

This clonotype came up a few times. The chain uses TRBV6-1 and TRBJ1-4; the match to TRBD1 covers 9 bases. Germline CDR1 is MNHNS and CDR2 is SASEGT. CDR3 length equals 14 residues. V dropped 3 bases and J dropped 10; count of bases not matched to a gene: 6. CDR3 loop: CASSEGQGVGKLFF. The CDR3 DNA reads as TGTGCCAGCAGTGAGGGACAGGGTGTAGGAAAACTGTTTTTT.

The J gene is TRBJ2-5, the V gene TRBV5-5; 7 bases match TRBD1. With 4 bases clipped from V and 4 bases from J, the junction kept 10 bases outside the gene matches. This CDR3 spans 15 amino acids. Germline V CDR1 and CDR2: SGHKS, YYEKEE (reference sequence). The CDR3 DNA follows: TGTGCCAGCAGCACCGACCCAGGGGGTCGAGAGACCCAGTACTTC. Translating gives CASSTDPGGRETQYF.

J is TRBJ2-7 and V is TRBV6-2 or TRBV6-3; 11 bases are a match to TRBD2. CDR1 MNHEY and CDR2 SVGEGT come from the germline V gene. V trimming: 6 bases; J trimming: 6 bases; junction bases outside the gene matches: 10. This CDR3 has 15 residues. The CDR3 DNA sequence: TGTGCCAGCAGCCCCGGGACTAGCGGCCTCTCCGAGCAGTACTTC. Encoded protein: CASSPGTSGLSEQYF.

This clonotype has more than one count but fewer than ten. The rearrangement joins TRBV19 to TRBJ1-1; D ambiguous. The CDR3 runs to 14 residues. Germline-derived CDR1 and CDR2 are LNHDA and SQIVND (reference sequence). V lost 5 bases, J lost 1 base, and 11 bases lay in between. In nucleotides, the CDR3 is TGTGCCAGTAGTTCTCGACGGTGGAACACTGAAGCTTTCTTT. Translation gives CASSSRRWNTEAFF.

The genes are TRBV20-1 and TRBJ1-5; D is uncertain. Germline-derived CDR1 and CDR2 are DFQATT and SNEGSKA (reference sequence). The CDR3 extends over 13 amino acids. Trimming removed 6 bases at V and 0 bases at J, with 9 bases between. CDR3 nucleotide sequence: TGCAGTGCCGGGGTGAATAGCAATCAGCCCCAGCATTTT. Protein product: CSAGVNSNQPQHF.

This clonotype was counted between two and nine times. CDR3 sequence reads: CASSHPGSRDTQYF. CDR3 in DNA: TGTGCCAGCAGCCACCCAGGAAGCCGAGATACGCAGTATTTT. The chain is built from TRBV7-2 and TRBJ2-3, with D unresolved. V lost 5 bases and J 5 bases, leaving 14 bases between the germline ends. The germline V gene has CDR1 SGHTA and CDR2 FQGNSA. The CDR3 consists of 14 residues.

V is TRBV27 and J is TRBJ2-3, with a tentative D call TRBD1 (5 bases). Germline loops: CDR1 MNHEY, CDR2 SMNVEV (reference sequence). Trimming stripped 3 bases from V and 2 bases from J, with 9 bases between. The CDR3 has 14 residues. CDR3 coding DNA: TGTGCCAGCAGTTTTCAGGGCCTCACAGATACGCAGTATTTT. This gives the protein CASSFQGLTDTQYF.